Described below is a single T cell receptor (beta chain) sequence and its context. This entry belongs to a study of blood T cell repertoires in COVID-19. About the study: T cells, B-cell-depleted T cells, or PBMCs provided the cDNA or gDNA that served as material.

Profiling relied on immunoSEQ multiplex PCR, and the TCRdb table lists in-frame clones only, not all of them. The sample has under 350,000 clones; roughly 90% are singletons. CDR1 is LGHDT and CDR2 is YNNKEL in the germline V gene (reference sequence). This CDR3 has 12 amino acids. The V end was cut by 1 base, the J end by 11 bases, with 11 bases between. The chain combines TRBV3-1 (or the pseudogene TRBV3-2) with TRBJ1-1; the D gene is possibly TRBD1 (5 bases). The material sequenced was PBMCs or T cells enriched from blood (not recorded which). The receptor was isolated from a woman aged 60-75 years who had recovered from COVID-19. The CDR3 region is CASSQGTTVAFF. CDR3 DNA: TGTGCCAGCAGCCAAGGGACAACGGTTGCTTTCTTT.